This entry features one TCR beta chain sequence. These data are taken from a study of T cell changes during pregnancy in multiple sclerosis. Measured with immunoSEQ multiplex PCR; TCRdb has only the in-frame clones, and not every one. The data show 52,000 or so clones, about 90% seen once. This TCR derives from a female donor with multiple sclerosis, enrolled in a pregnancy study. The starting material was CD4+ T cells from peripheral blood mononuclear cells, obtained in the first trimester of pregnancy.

CDR3 amino acids: CASRFRQDTANTGELFF. For the CDR3, the DNA is TGCGCCAGCAGGTTCAGACAGGACACCGCGAACACCGGGGAGCTGTTTTTT. This sequence joins TRBV5-1 and TRBJ2-2; possibly TRBD1 for D (6 bases). With 5 bases removed from V and 0 bases from J, the gap between germline ends came to 17 bases. Germline V gene sequence: CDR1 SGHRS, CDR2 YFSETQ. This CDR3 region has 17 residues.